The rows below give T cell receptor beta chains drawn from one sample of a study of identical twins. One entry per CDR3 protein results from TCRdb running MiXCR on the 5' RACE reads. The sample lists around 470,000 distinct CDR3 sequences; 13% to 15% were seen once. Separately, the same data were catalogued under a study of yellow fever vaccine responses in identical twins.

Sequencing was done on a sample of CD4+ T cells sorted from blood. Source of these receptors: a woman aged 18-35 years in good health. Each CDR3 is given with its conserved first and last residue. Each record gives: J gene, clone size, D gene, V gene, CDR3 DNA, CDR3 protein. D genes are given only for firm matches. Clone size is not always given. Where it is, it says once, few, many or a class for expanded clones.

J: TRBJ2-2
size: NA
D: NA
V: TRBV7-9
DNA: TGTGCCAGCAGCCCCTGGGGCAGAGCAAACACCGGGGAGCTGTTTTTT
CDR3: CASSPWGRANTGELFF

J: TRBJ2-5
size: once
D: NA
V: TRBV7-2
DNA: TGTGCCAGCAGCTACGTAGGTCAAGAGACCCAGTACTTC
CDR3: CASSYVGQETQYF

J: TRBJ2-1
size: few
D: TRBD2
V: TRBV20-1
DNA: TGCAGTGCAAGCGGGGGCGGGAGACGCGATGAGCAGTTCTTC
CDR3: CSASGGGRRDEQFF

J: TRBJ2-5
size: NA
D: NA
V: TRBV5-4
DNA: TGTGCCAGCAGCCCGGGCTTAGATGTGTACCAAGAGACCCAGTACTTC
CDR3: CASSPGLDVYQETQYF

J: TRBJ2-2
size: few
D: NA
V: TRBV11-2
DNA: TGTGCCAGCAGCACCCCGGGGGTACAGAACACCGGGGAGCTGTTTTTT
CDR3: CASSTPGVQNTGELFF

J: TRBJ2-7
size: NA
D: TRBD2
V: TRBV12-3/TRBV12-4
DNA: TGTGCCAGCAGTCTCAAACCGCTAGCGGGCCTCAGCTCCTACGAGCAGTACTTC
CDR3: CASSLKPLAGLSSYEQYF

J: TRBJ2-5
size: NA
D: TRBD2
V: TRBV9
DNA: TGTGCCAGCAGCGTATCAACTAGCGGGGTACAAGAGACCCAGTACTTC
CDR3: CASSVSTSGVQETQYF

J: TRBJ2-2
size: few
D: TRBD1
V: TRBV9
DNA: TGTGCCAGCAGCGGAAGACAGGGGGCGGGCACCGGGGAGCTGTTTTTT
CDR3: CASSGRQGAGTGELFF

J: TRBJ1-6
size: many
D: TRBD1
V: TRBV20-1
DNA: TGCAGTGCACCAGGACAGGTCCAATTGGCCCTCCACTTT
CDR3: CSAPGQVQLALHF

J: TRBJ2-3
size: few
D: NA
V: TRBV5-5
DNA: TGTGCCAGCAGCTCTCTGGGGGCAGGTAGTCAGGATACGCAGTATTTT
CDR3: CASSSLGAGSQDTQYF

J: TRBJ2-1
size: once
D: NA
V: TRBV3-1
DNA: TGTGCCAGCAGCCAAGAACCCGTAACCCATAATGAGCAGTTCTTC
CDR3: CASSQEPVTHNEQFF

J: TRBJ2-1
size: NA
D: NA
V: TRBV7-3
DNA: TGTGCCAGCAGCTTAAATCCAGCGTTATTGGCAAATGAGCAGTTCTTC
CDR3: CASSLNPALLANEQFF

J: TRBJ1-4
size: NA
D: NA
V: TRBV5-1
DNA: TGCGCCAGCAGCTTGGCTGGGGGAAGTGAAAAACTGTTTTTT
CDR3: CASSLAGGSEKLFF

J: TRBJ2-7
size: NA
D: TRBD1
V: TRBV5-6
DNA: TGTGCCAGCAGCTTCACCGGGACAGGGATTTTAGACGAGCAGTACTTC
CDR3: CASSFTGTGILDEQYF

J: TRBJ2-7
size: few
D: TRBD2
V: TRBV7-9
DNA: TGTGCCAGCAGCTTCCTCATCGGGGGGGGATCCTACGAGCAGTACTTC
CDR3: CASSFLIGGGSYEQYF

J: TRBJ2-5
size: NA
D: NA
V: TRBV2
DNA: TGTGCCAGCAGTGAAGCGCTAACAGCCCAAGAGACCCAGTACTTC
CDR3: CASSEALTAQETQYF

J: TRBJ2-7
size: few
D: NA
V: TRBV7-8
DNA: TGTGCCAGCAGCTTAGCTTCCTTAGGAGAGCAGTACTTC
CDR3: CASSLASLGEQYF

J: TRBJ2-1
size: NA
D: TRBD2
V: TRBV5-1
DNA: TGCGCCAGCAGTGTGGCTAGCGGGAGGAAGATGTTGGACAATGAGCAGTTCTTC
CDR3: CASSVASGRKMLDNEQFF

J: TRBJ2-4
size: NA
D: TRBD2
V: TRBV10-1
DNA: TGCGCCAGCAGTGAGGGACTAGCGGGAGGTAACATTCAGTACTTC
CDR3: CASSEGLAGGNIQYF

J: TRBJ1-2
size: NA
D: NA
V: TRBV10-3
DNA: TGTGCCATCACTGACCGACAAACTGGGTATAGCTATGGCTACACCTTC
CDR3: CAITDRQTGYSYGYTF

J: TRBJ2-3
size: NA
D: TRBD1
V: TRBV7-2
DNA: TGTGCCAGCAGCGTGGGACAGAGCCCACCAGATACGCAGTATTTT
CDR3: CASSVGQSPPDTQYF

J: TRBJ1-4
size: NA
D: NA
V: TRBV4-3
DNA: TGCGCCAGCAGCCACTTGGGAGCAACTAATGAAAAACTGTTTTTT
CDR3: CASSHLGATNEKLFF

J: TRBJ2-1
size: few
D: NA
V: TRBV7-9
DNA: TGTGCCAGCAGCTTAGGTATCGGCAATGAGCAGTTCTTC
CDR3: CASSLGIGNEQFF

J: TRBJ2-5
size: NA
D: TRBD2
V: TRBV27
DNA: TGTGCCAGCAGTATTTCGGGTGGCGGGGGGGGTCAGACCCAGTACTTC
CDR3: CASSISGGGGGQTQYF

J: TRBJ2-7
size: NA
D: TRBD1
V: TRBV10-3
DNA: TGTGCCATCAGTGAAGGGACAGGGAAATCCTACGAGCAGTACTTC
CDR3: CAISEGTGKSYEQYF

J: TRBJ2-3
size: NA
D: TRBD2
V: TRBV20-1
DNA: TGCAGTGCCAGACCTAGCGGGGGGGTAAATACGCAGTATTTT
CDR3: CSARPSGGVNTQYF